The present TCR beta chain was sequenced within a study of identical twins. TCRdb processed the 5' RACE reads anew with MiXCR; each CDR3 protein has one entry. The sample lists 200,000 to 250,000 distinct CDR3 sequences; around 6.8% were seen once. The ends lost 1 base at V and 1 base at J; junction bases unmatched: 5. Germline V CDR1 and CDR2: DFQATT, SNEGSKA (reference sequence). The CDR3 extends over 15 amino acids. Only a few counts were recorded for this clonotype. Separately, the same data were catalogued under a study of yellow fever vaccine responses in identical twins.

The clonotype was recovered from a woman aged 18-29 years in good health. Sequencing used memory (CD45RO+) T cells sorted from blood. The V gene is TRBV20-1, the J gene TRBJ2-3; the match to TRBD2 covers 7 bases. The CDR3 loop reads CSARGGSGGTDTQYF. For the CDR3, the DNA is TGCAGTGCTAGAGGTGGGAGCGGGGGCACAGATACGCAGTATTTT.